The T cell receptor (beta chain) under discussion was sequenced for a study of cytomegalovirus exposure and HLA in healthy donors. Overall study findings and caveats: According to reports, the classifier identified cytomegalovirus status with high specificity and sensitivity. Some public TCRs appeared in many individuals, while most sequences were rare. The study flagged some 170 TCR beta chains as cytomegalovirus-associated.

On this clone itself: Its antigen is not identified.

V lost 3 bases to trimming and J lost 0 bases, with 15 bases between them. CDR3 length: 18 residues. The germline gives CDR1 MNHEY, CDR2 SMNVEV (reference sequence). Profiled with immunoSEQ multiplex PCR; TCRdb holds only in-frame clones, not every one. The sample has 100,000 to 120,000 clones; 88% are singletons. The donors belonged to the roughly 110-subject validation cohort, separate from the roughly 650-subject first cohort. Sequencing was carried out using PBMCs. The TCR originated in a woman in her twenties or thirties in good health and CMV-seropositive. The chain employs TRBV27 and TRBJ1-6; D remains ambiguous. CDR3 DNA: TGTGCCAGCAGTTTTCTGACAACGAAGAGCTCCTATAATTCACCCCTCCACTTT. It yields the protein CASSFLTTKSSYNSPLHF.